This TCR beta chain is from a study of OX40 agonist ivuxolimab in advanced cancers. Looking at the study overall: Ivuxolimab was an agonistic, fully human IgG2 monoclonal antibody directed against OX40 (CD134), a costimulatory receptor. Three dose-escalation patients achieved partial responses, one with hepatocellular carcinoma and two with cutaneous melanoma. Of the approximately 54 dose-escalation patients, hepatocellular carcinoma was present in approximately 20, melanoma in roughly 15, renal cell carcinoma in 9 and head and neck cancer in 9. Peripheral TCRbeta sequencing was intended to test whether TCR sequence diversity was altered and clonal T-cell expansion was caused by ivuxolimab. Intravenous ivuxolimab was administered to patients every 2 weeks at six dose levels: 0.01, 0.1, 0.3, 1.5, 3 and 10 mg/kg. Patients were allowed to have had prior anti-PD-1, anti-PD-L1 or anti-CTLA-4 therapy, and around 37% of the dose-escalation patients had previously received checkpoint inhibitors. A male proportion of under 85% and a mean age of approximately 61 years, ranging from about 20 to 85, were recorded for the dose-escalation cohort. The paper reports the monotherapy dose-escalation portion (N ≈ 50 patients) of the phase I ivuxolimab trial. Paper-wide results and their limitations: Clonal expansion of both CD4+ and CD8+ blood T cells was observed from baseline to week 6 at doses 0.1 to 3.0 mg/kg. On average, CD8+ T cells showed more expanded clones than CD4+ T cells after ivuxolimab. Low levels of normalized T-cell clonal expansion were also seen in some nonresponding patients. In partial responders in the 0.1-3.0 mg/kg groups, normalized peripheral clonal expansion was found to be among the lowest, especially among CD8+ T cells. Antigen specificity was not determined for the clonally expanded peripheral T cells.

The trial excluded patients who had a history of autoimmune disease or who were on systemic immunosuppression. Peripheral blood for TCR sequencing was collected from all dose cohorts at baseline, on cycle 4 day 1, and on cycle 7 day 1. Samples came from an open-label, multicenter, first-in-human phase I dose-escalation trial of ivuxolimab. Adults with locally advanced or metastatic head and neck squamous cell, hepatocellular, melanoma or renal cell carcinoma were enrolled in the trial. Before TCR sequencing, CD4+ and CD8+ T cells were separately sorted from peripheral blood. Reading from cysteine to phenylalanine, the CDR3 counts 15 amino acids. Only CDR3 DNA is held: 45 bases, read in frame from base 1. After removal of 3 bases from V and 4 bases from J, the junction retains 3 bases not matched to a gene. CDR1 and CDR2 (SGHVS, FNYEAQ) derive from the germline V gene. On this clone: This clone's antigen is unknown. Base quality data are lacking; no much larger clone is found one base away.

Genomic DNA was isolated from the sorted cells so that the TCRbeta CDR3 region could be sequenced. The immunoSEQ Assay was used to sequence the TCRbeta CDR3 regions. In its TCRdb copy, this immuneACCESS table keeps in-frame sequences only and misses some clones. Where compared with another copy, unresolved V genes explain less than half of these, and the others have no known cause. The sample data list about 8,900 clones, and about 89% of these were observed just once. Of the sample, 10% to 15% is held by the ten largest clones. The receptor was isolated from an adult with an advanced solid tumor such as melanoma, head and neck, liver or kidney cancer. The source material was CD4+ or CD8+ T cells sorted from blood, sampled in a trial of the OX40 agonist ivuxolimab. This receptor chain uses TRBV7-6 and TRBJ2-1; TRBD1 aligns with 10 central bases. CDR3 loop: CASSLGQGRYNEQFF. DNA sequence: TGTGCCAGCAGCTTGGGACAGGGGAGGTACAATGAGCAGTTCTTC.